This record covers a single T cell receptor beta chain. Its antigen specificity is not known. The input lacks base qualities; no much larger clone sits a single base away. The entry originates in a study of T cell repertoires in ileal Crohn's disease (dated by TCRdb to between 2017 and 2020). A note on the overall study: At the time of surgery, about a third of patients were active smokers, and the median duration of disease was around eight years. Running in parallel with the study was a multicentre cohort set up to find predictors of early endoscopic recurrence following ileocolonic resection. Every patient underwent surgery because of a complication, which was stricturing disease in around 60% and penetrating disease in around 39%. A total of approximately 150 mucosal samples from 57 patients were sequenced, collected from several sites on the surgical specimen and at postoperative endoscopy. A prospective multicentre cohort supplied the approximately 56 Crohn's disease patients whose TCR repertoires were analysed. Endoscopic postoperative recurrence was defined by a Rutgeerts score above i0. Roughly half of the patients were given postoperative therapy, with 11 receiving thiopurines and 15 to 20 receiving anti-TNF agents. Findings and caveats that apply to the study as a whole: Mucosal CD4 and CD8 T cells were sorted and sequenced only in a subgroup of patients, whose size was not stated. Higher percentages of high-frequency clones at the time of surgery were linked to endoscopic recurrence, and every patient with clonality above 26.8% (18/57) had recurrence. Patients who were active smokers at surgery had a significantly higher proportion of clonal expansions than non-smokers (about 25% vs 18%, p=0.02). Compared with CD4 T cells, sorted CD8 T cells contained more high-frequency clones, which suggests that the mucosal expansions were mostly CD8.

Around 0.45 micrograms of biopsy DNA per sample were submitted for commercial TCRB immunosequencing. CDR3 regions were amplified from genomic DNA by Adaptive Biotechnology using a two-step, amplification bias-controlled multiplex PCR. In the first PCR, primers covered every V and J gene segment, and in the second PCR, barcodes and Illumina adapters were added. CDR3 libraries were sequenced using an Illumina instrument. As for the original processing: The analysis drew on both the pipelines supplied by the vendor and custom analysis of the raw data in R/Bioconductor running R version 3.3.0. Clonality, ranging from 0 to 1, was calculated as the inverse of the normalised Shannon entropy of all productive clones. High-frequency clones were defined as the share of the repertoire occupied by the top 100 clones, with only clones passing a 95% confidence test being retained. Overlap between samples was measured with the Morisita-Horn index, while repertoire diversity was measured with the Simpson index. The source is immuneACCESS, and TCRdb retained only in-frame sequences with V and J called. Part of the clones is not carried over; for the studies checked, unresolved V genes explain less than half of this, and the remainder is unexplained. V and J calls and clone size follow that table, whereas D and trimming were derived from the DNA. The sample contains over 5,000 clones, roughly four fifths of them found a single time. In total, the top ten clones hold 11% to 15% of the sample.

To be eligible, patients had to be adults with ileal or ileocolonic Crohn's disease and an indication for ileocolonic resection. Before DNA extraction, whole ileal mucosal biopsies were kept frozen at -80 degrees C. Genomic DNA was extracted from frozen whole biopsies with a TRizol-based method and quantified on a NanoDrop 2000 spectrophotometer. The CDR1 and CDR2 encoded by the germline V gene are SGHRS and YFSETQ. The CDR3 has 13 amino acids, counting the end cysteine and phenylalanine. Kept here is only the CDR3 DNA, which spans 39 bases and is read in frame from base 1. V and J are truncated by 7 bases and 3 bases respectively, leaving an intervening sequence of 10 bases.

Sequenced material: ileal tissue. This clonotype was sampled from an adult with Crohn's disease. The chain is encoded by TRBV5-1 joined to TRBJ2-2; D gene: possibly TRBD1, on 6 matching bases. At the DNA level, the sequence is TGCGCCAGCTCCAGGGGTGACACCGGGGAGCTGTTTTTT. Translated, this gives CASSRGDTGELFF. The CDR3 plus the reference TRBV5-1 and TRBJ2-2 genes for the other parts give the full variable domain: KAGVTQTPRYLIKTRGQQVTLSCSPISGHRSVSWYQQTPGQGLQFLFEYFSETQRNKGNFPGRFSGRQFSNSRSEMNVSTLELGDSALYLCASSRGDTGELFFGEGSRLTVL.